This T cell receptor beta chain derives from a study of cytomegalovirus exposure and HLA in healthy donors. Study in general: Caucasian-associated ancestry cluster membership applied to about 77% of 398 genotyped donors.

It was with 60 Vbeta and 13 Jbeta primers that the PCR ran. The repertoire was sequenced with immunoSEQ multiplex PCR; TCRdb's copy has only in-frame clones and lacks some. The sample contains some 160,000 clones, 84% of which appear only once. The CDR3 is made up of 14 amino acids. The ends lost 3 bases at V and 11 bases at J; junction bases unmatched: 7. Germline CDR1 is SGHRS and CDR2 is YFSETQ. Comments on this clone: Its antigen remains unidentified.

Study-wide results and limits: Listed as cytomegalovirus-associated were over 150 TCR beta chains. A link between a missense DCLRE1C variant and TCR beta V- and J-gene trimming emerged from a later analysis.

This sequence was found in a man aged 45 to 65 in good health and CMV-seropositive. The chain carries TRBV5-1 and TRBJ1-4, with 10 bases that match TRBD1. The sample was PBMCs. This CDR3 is CASSSGQGNPKLFF. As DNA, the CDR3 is TGCGCCAGCAGCTCGGGACAGGGGAACCCTAAACTGTTTTTT.